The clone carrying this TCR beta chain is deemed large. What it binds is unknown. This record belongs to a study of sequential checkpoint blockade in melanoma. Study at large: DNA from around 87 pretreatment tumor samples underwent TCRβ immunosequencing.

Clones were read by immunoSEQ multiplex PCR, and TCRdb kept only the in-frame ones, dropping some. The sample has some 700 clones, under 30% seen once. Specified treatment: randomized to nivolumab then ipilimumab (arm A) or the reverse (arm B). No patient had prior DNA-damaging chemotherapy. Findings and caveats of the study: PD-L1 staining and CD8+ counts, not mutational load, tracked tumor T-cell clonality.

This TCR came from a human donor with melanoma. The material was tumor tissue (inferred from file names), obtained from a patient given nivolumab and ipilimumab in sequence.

This chain's CDR3 is CASKLLAGGLNEQFF. The CDR3 DNA reads TGTGCCAGCAAATTACTAGCGGGGGGGCTTAATGAGCAGTTCTTC. This chain uses TRBV6-8 with TRBJ2-1, with 13 nucleotides matching TRBD2. The CDR3 spans 15 residues. Germline V gives CDR1 MNHGY, CDR2 SAAAGT. V gave up 7 bases and J gave up 7 bases; unmatched junction bases: 7.